A selection of T cell receptor beta chains follows, all from one sample in a study of cytomegalovirus exposure and HLA in healthy donors. The method was immunoSEQ multiplex PCR; TCRdb's version includes in-frame clones alone and lacks a portion of them. The sample contains some 83,000 clones, about 69% of which appear only once. Source material: PBMCs. The source of these receptors is a man aged 55 to 70 in good health and CMV-seronegative. Each CDR3 is given with its conserved first and last residue. A D gene is named only where the DNA matches it firmly. Clone size is not always given. Where it is, it says once, few, many or a class for expanded clones.

CDR3nt,CDR3aa,d_gene,abundance,v_gene,j_gene
TGCGCCAGCAGCCAACCAAGGACTAGAGGCTTTTCGGAGCAGTACTTC,CASSQPRTRGFSEQYF,TRBD2,-,TRBV4-1,TRBJ2-7
TGTGCCAGCAGCCCCAGCGGGGGGCACTACAATGAGCAGTTCTTC,CASSPSGGHYNEQFF,TRBD2,-,TRBV7-9,TRBJ2-1
TGCGCCAGCAGCTTGAGCGGGGGGCAAGGCACTGAAGCTTTCTTT,CASSLSGGQGTEAFF,-,-,TRBV5-1,TRBJ1-1
TGTGCCAGCAGCTTTGGAGTATACGAGCAGTACTTC,CASSFGVYEQYF,-,-,TRBV7-9,TRBJ2-7
TGTGCCAGCAGGGTCGGTGGCACTGAAGCTTTCTTT,CASRVGGTEAFF,-,few,TRBV5-4,TRBJ1-1
TGTGCCAGCAGCCCTGGGACAGGGGAGGGCACTGAAGCTTTCTTT,CASSPGTGEGTEAFF,TRBD1,-,TRBV9,TRBJ1-1
TGTGCCTGGAGCCGAACGGGTGCCAGATATAATTCACCCCTCCACTTT,CAWSRTGARYNSPLHF,-,-,TRBV30,TRBJ1-6
TGTGCCAGCAGTTACTCGAGGACAGGCGGGTTGTTTTTT,CASSYSRTGGLFF,TRBD1,once,TRBV6-5,TRBJ1-4
TGTGCCAGCAGTTACATACAGGGTACTAATGAAAAACTGTTTTTT,CASSYIQGTNEKLFF,-,few,TRBV6-5,TRBJ1-4
TGTGCCTGGGGACAGATTAACTATGGCTACACCTTC,CAWGQINYGYTF,-,-,TRBV30,TRBJ1-2
TGTGCCAGCAGGCCCGCGGGACAGGTCTACTATGGCTACACCTTC,CASRPAGQVYYGYTF,TRBD1,-,TRBV6-4,TRBJ1-2
TGTGCCAGCAGCTTAGCAACAGGTCAAGGCTACACCTTC,CASSLATGQGYTF,-,-,TRBV7-2,TRBJ1-2
TGCGCCAGCAGCTTTGGAATACGGGGGTTCTCCCTAAACGAGCAGTACTTC,CASSFGIRGFSLNEQYF,-,few,TRBV5-1,TRBJ2-7
TGCGCCAGCAGCCCGGGACAGGGCGGAGAAAAACTGTTTTTT,CASSPGQGGEKLFF,TRBD1,-,TRBV5-1,TRBJ1-4
TGTGCCAGCAGCTTTGGCAGCGGGGGCCAAGAGACCCAGTACTTC,CASSFGSGGQETQYF,TRBD2,-,TRBV7-3,TRBJ2-5
TGTGCCAGCAGTGAACCGGGACAGTCCGGGGATGTTGATGAGCAGTTCTTC,CASSEPGQSGDVDEQFF,TRBD1,-,TRBV6-1,TRBJ2-1
TGTGCCAGCAGCCGGGACAGGGGGAATGAGCAGTTCTTC,CASSRDRGNEQFF,TRBD1,few,TRBV7-3,TRBJ2-1
TGTGCCAGCAGTGATAATCGGCGTGCGGTTGTCCAAGAGACCCAGTACTTC,CASSDNRRAVVQETQYF,-,-,TRBV2,TRBJ2-5
TGTGCCAGCACCCGTGGGGGGGAGAATTCACCCCTCCACTTT,CASTRGGENSPLHF,-,-,TRBV5-4,TRBJ1-6
TGTGCCAGCAGCTTGGACAGGGGGCCCTACGAGCAGTACTTC,CASSLDRGPYEQYF,TRBD1,-,TRBV7-6,TRBJ2-7
TGTGCCAGCAGTGAAGTTGCGGGGGGGCACACAGATACGCAGTATTTT,CASSEVAGGHTDTQYF,TRBD2,-,TRBV2,TRBJ2-3
TGTGCCAGCAGTTCCGACCAGGGGTTGAATGGCTACACCTTC,CASSSDQGLNGYTF,-,few,TRBV6-6,TRBJ1-2
TGTGCCAGTAGGGCAGCGGGGGGGCTGGGGGAGACCCAGTACTTC,CASRAAGGLGETQYF,TRBD2,-,TRBV19,TRBJ2-5
TGTGCCAGCAGCTTAACTCCGGGGGGCTTGGAGACCCAGTACTTC,CASSLTPGGLETQYF,-,-,TRBV7-3,TRBJ2-5
TGTGCCAGCAGCAAAGAGGAAGACAGGTCGGGCTATGGCTACACCTTC,CASSKEEDRSGYGYTF,-,-,TRBV21-1,TRBJ1-2
TGTGCCACCAGCAGACAGGGGCGACAAGCTTTCTTT,CATSRQGRQAFF,-,-,TRBV15,TRBJ1-1
TGTGCCTGGAGTGCTCCGGGGATGGACTACGAGCAGTACTTC,CAWSAPGMDYEQYF,-,-,TRBV30,TRBJ2-7
TGTGCCAGCAGTGCTTTATCCGGGGGTAGCACAGATACGCAGTATTTT,CASSALSGGSTDTQYF,-,-,TRBV25-1,TRBJ2-3
TGTGCCAGCAGCTTACTAGCGGGGGAGTACCAAGAGACCCAGTACTTC,CASSLLAGEYQETQYF,TRBD2,-,TRBV11-2,TRBJ2-5
TGCGCCAGCAGCCAACGAGGGACAGGGGAAGGGTACGAGCAGTACTTC,CASSQRGTGEGYEQYF,TRBD1,-,TRBV4-1,TRBJ2-7
TGTGCCAGCAGTTTCGGGACAGGGACCTCCAATTCACCCCTCCACTTT,CASSFGTGTSNSPLHF,TRBD1,few,TRBV5-6,TRBJ1-6
TGCGCCAGCAGCGAGGCGGGGTATGGAGAGACCCAGTACTTC,CASSEAGYGETQYF,-,-,TRBV5-1,TRBJ2-5
TGTGCCAGTAGTATTTGGGGCAGCGGGAACTATGGCTACACCTTC,CASSIWGSGNYGYTF,-,-,TRBV19,TRBJ1-2
TGCGCCAGCAGCTTGGTGACAGCGGGAAGTGATGGCTACACCTTC,CASSLVTAGSDGYTF,-,-,TRBV5-1,TRBJ1-2
TGTGCCACCAGCAGGGGACAGGGGTCCTACGAGCAGTACTTC,CATSRGQGSYEQYF,TRBD1,-,TRBV15,TRBJ2-7
TGTGCCTGGACCGGGGGGCGGGGGGGCCTGAATGAGCAGTTCTTC,CAWTGGRGGLNEQFF,TRBD2,-,TRBV30,TRBJ2-1
TGTGCCAGCCTGATGACGGCGGGGTCGGATACGCAGTATTTT,CASLMTAGSDTQYF,-,-,TRBV6-5,TRBJ2-3
TGCGCCAGCAGCCAAAGCCGCTCGGTGAGGCTAAACACTGAAGCTTTCTTT,CASSQSRSVRLNTEAFF,-,-,TRBV4-1,TRBJ1-1
TGTGCCACCGGGACATCTAAGAACACTGAAGCTTTCTTT,CATGTSKNTEAFF,-,-,TRBV10-3,TRBJ1-1
TGTGCCACCGGTCGAGGGTGGGAGACCCAGTACTTC,CATGRGWETQYF,-,-,TRBV7-8,TRBJ2-5
TGTGCCAGCGACGGGGGACCGGAGACCCAGTACTTC,CASDGGPETQYF,-,-,TRBV6-1,TRBJ2-5
TGTGCCAGCGGGCACAGGGGAACCGCTGAAGCTTTCTTT,CASGHRGTAEAFF,TRBD1,-,TRBV6-1,TRBJ1-1
TGTGCCAGCAGTGAAGGGGGCAGGGGGTCAACTAATGAAAAACTGTTTTTT,CASSEGGRGSTNEKLFF,TRBD1,-,TRBV6-1,TRBJ1-4
TGTGCCAGTAATCCTGGTGTAGGGGGGGGCAAGGACGCTGAAGCTTTCTTT,CASNPGVGGGKDAEAFF,-,-,TRBV19,TRBJ1-1
TGCGCCAGCAGTGACGGCAGGGGGCCTGAAAAACTGTTTTTT,CASSDGRGPEKLFF,TRBD1,-,TRBV10-2,TRBJ1-4
TGTGCCAGCAGTTTGGGAGGACTAGCGGGGCTCACAGATACGCAGTATTTT,CASSLGGLAGLTDTQYF,TRBD2,medium-sized,TRBV27,TRBJ2-3
TGTGCCAGCAGCTTGGCCTCAGGGGGCTACTATGGCTACACCTTC,CASSLASGGYYGYTF,TRBD1,-,TRBV5-5,TRBJ1-2